One sample yielded the 15 T cell receptor beta chains listed below, sequenced in a study of cytomegalovirus exposure and HLA in healthy donors. Profiling relied on immunoSEQ multiplex PCR, and the TCRdb table lists in-frame clones only, not all of them. This table holds some 150,000 clones, 85% to 90% found once. Material: PBMCs. The receptors come from a woman younger than 30 in good health and CMV-seropositive.

The rearrangement links TRBV4-1 to TRBJ1-5; the D is unclear. Germline V gene lookup returns CDR1 MGHRA and CDR2 YSYEKL. CDR3 length: 16 residues. With 0 bases removed from V and 0 bases from J, the gap between germline ends came to 9 bases. The DNA of the CDR3 is TGCGCCAGCAGCCAAGACACGCGTTATAGCAATCAGCCCCAGCATTTT. It translates to CASSQDTRYSNQPQHF.

The count of this clone is one. The V gene is TRBV29-1, the J gene TRBJ2-7, with 11 bases lining up with TRBD2. This CDR3 contains 15 residues. Germline loops: CDR1 SQVTM, CDR2 ANQGSEA. The trim removed 2 bases at V and 2 bases at J, leaving 5 bases unmatched. The CDR3, as DNA: TGCAGCGTTGAATATGGGACTAGCGGTACCTACGAGCAGTACTTC. It specifies CSVEYGTSGTYEQYF.

This chain connects TRBV19 to TRBJ2-1, with 10 nucleotides matching TRBD2. This CDR3 contains 18 residues. J lost 3 bases, V lost 5 bases, and 13 bases had no gene match. Germline-derived CDR1 and CDR2 are LNHDA and SQIVND (reference sequence). Written as DNA, the CDR3 is TGTGCCAGTAGTCGGCGGCTAGCGGGAGAGCAGAGCTACAATGAGCAGTTCTTC. Translation gives CASSRRLAGEQSYNEQFF. Combining the CDR3 with reference TRBV19 and TRBJ2-1 gives the whole variable domain DGGITQSPKYLFRKEGQNVTLSCEQNLNHDAMYWYRQDPGQGLRLIYYSQIVNDFQKGDIAEGYSVSREKKESFPLTVTSAQKNPTAFYLCASSRRLAGEQSYNEQFFGPGTRLTVL.

This chain links TRBV7-8 with TRBJ2-5; the match to TRBD2 covers 8 bases. The CDR3 covers 14 residues. V shed 4 bases and J 4 bases; nucleotides not matched to a gene: 5. From germline, CDR1 is SGHVS and CDR2 FQNEAQ. The CDR3 nucleotides read TGTGCCAGCAGCTCGAGCGGGAGCCGAGAGACCCAGTACTTC. Translating it yields CASSSSGSRETQYF.

The chain combines TRBV7-2 with TRBJ1-4, with D maybe TRBD1 (5 bases). Germline V gene lookup returns CDR1 SGHTA and CDR2 FQGNSA. The CDR3 is made up of 14 amino acids. V was clipped by 3 bases and J by 5 bases, with 10 bases between them. CDR3 DNA: TGTGCCAGCAGCTTCGGGGGGACGAATGAAAAACTGTTTTTT. This codes for CASSFGGTNEKLFF.

The rearrangement uses TRBV6-6 and TRBJ1-5, with D tentatively TRBD1 (5 bases). This CDR3 comprises 13 residues. Trimming pared 2 bases from V and 6 bases from J, leaving 8 bases between. Germline CDR1 and CDR2: MNHNY and SVGAGI (reference sequence). For the CDR3, the DNA is TGTGCCAGCAGTTACGCGGGGGGTCAGCCCCAGCATTTT. It specifies CASSYAGGQPQHF.

This chain uses TRBV10-3 with TRBJ1-2, with TRBD1 identical over 9 bases. V lost 10 bases and J lost 2; bases outside the gene matches: 5. The CDR3 extends over 13 amino acids. Germline loops: CDR1 ENHRY, CDR2 SYGVKD. The CDR3 region is CATNRGRNYGYTF. CDR3 DNA sequence: TGTGCCACCAACAGGGGGCGCAACTATGGCTACACCTTC.

Written as DNA, the CDR3 is TGTGCCAGCAGCGTCTCAAGCGGGACAGGGGGCAAATACGAGCAGTACTTC. It is translated as CASSVSSGTGGKYEQYF. The gene calls are TRBV9 and TRBJ2-7; 12 bases are a match to TRBD1. The germline CDR1 and CDR2 sequences are SGDLS and YYNGEE. Unmatched junction bases numbered 10, after V lost 2 bases and J lost 4 bases. This CDR3 is 17 amino acids long. Filled out from reference TRBV9 and TRBJ2-7, the complete variable domain reads DSGVTQTPKHLITATGQRVTLRCSPRSGDLSVYWYQQSLDQGLQFLIQYYNGEERAKGNILERFSAQQFPDLHSELNLSSLELGDSALYFCASSVSSGTGGKYEQYFGPGTRLTVT.

The J gene is TRBJ1-5, the V gene TRBV6-1; possibly TRBD1 for D (5 bases). This CDR3 contains 15 residues. In germline, CDR1 is MNHNS, CDR2 SASEGT. Trimming removed 7 bases at V and 2 bases at J, with 15 bases between. The CDR3 protein is CASNTAGGGNQPQHF. Here the CDR3 DNA reads TGTGCCAGCAACACCGCGGGGGGGGGCAATCAGCCCCAGCATTTT.

This chain joins TRBV7-2 and TRBJ2-7, with a tentative D call TRBD2 (5 bases). Looked up from germline, CDR1 is SGHTA and CDR2 is FQGNSA. The CDR3 runs to 13 residues. V was cut by 6 bases and J by 4 bases, with 13 bases left in between. CDR3 nucleotide sequence: TGTGCCAGCAGTCGGGCTAGCAGTTACGAGCAGTACTTC. This codes for CASSRASSYEQYF.

The chain has TRBV9 and TRBJ2-1; 7 bases are shared with TRBD2. The V gene's germline CDR1 is SGDLS and CDR2 YYNGEE. Trimming took 3 bases from V and 2 from J; bases not matched to a gene: 5. The CDR3 sequence is 15 residues long. The CDR3 DNA follows: TGTGCCAGCAGCGAGGCTAGCGGACCCTACAATGAGCAGTTCTTC. Amino acids: CASSEASGPYNEQFF.

This chain uses TRBV28 with TRBJ2-2, with 12 bases identical to TRBD1. Germline values: CDR1 MDHEN, CDR2 SYDVKM. The V and J ends lost 5 bases and 7 bases, in that order; junction bases with no gene match: 8. CDR3 size: 16 residues. CDR3 nucleotides: TGTGCCAGCAGTCATGGGACAGGGGGCGCGGACGGGGAGCTGTTTTTT. Its protein product is CASSHGTGGADGELFF.

The chain is built from TRBV2 and TRBJ2-2; maybe TRBD1 (6 bases). V was pared by 2 bases and J by 0 bases, with 13 bases between. The CDR3 loop spans 17 amino acids. The germline V gene encodes CDR1 SNHLY and CDR2 FYNNEI. The CDR3 sequence is CASSERGQETNTGELFF. CDR3 in DNA: TGTGCCAGCAGTGAACGGGGACAAGAAACGAACACCGGGGAGCTGTTTTTT.

The CDR3, as DNA: TGCGCCAGCAGCTTCCGGGACAGAGAGAATGGCTACACCTTC. Encoded protein: CASSFRDRENGYTF. The chain links TRBV5-1 to TRBJ1-2, with 7 bases fitting TRBD1. The CDR3 has 14 residues. Looked up from germline, CDR1 is SGHRS and CDR2 is YFSETQ. The junction had 7 bases not matched to a gene; V was cut back by 2 bases and J by 6 bases.

V is TRBV30 and J is TRBJ2-7; 7 bases fit TRBD1. Germline V gives CDR1 GTSNPN, CDR2 SVGIG (reference sequence). Trimming took 0 bases from V and 2 from J; bases not matched to a gene: 7. The length of the CDR3 is 15 residues. The CDR3 loop reads CAWSVKGTETYEQYF. The CDR3 DNA sequence: TGTGCCTGGAGTGTAAAGGGGACAGAGACCTACGAGCAGTACTTC.